The next 5 T cell receptor beta chains were all read from a single sample in a study of blood T cell repertoires in COVID-19. Some clones are missing from TCRdb's copy, which holds only in-frame ones; the method was immunoSEQ multiplex PCR. The sample consists of fewer than 250,000 clones, around 80% of them appearing once. What was sequenced was peripheral blood. Receptors were obtained from a woman between 50 and 59 years old with acute or convalescent COVID-19.

The chain links TRBV25-1 to TRBJ1-4; D may be TRBD1 (5 bases). Trimming took 1 base from V and 0 from J, leaving 9 bases between them. Germline CDR1 MGHDK, CDR2 SYGVNS. The CDR3 is 16 residues long. In DNA, the CDR3 is TGTGCCAGCAGTGAATCCCTAGGGGCAACTAATGAAAAACTGTTTTTT. This sequence encodes CASSESLGATNEKLFF.

CDR3 region: CASSEAPGWHEQYF. The CDR3 DNA is TGTGCCAGCAGTGAAGCACCAGGGTGGCACGAGCAGTACTTC. The rearrangement links TRBV6-1 to TRBJ2-7; a weak D match, TRBD1 (5 bases). Between the trimmed V and J ends, which lost 0 bases and 5 bases, there was a span of 11 bases. Germline CDR1 and CDR2: MNHNS and SASEGT. The CDR3 has 14 residues.

This clone showed up just once. The chain recombines TRBV29-1 with TRBJ2-3; 10 nucleotides line up with TRBD2. V shed 4 bases and J 5 bases; nucleotides not matched to a gene: 6. The CDR3 sequence is 14 residues long. Germline V gene data show CDR1 as SQVTM and CDR2 as ANQGSEA. The CDR3 spells CSVGGAGGIDTQYF. Here the CDR3 DNA reads TGCAGCGTTGGAGGAGCGGGAGGGATAGATACGCAGTATTTT.

This chain connects TRBV11-2 to TRBJ2-1, with D tentatively TRBD2 (6 bases). Germline V CDR1 and CDR2: SGHAT, FQNNGV. This CDR3 spans 15 amino acids. Trimming cost V 5 bases and J 7 bases, with 18 bases left between them. The CDR3 spells CASSLRRTTWNEQFF. Here the CDR3 DNA reads TGTGCCAGCAGCCTAAGGAGGACTACATGGAATGAGCAGTTCTTC.

The chain is built from TRBV28 and TRBJ1-2; TRBD1 agrees at 8 bases. This CDR3 is 14 amino acids long. The V gene end was trimmed by 1 base and the J gene end by 8 bases; junction bases not matched to a gene: 6. Germline lookup yields CDR1 MDHEN and CDR2 SYDVKM. CDR3 amino acids: CASSLSQGASGYTF. CDR3 nucleotide sequence: TGTGCCAGCAGTTTATCCCAGGGGGCTTCCGGCTACACCTTC.